These 9 T cell receptor beta chains were sequenced from one sample in a study of blood T cell repertoires in COVID-19. Data came from immunoSEQ multiplex PCR; TCRdb stores just in-frame clones and leaves some out. The sample records fewer than 250,000 clones, nearly 90% being singletons. The specimen was peripheral blood. The receptors were sampled from a woman between 35 and 50 years old who had recovered from COVID-19.

On this clone itself: At one end, the junction sequence differs from germline, possibly due to a read error. The chain couples TRBV6-5 to TRBJ1-1; TRBD1 might be the D (6 bases). This CDR3 region has 14 residues. Germline V lookup: CDR1 MNHEY, CDR2 SVGAGI. CDR3 bases: TGTGCCAGCAGAGACCACCAGGGGAACGCTGAAGCTTTCTTT. It translates to CASRDHQGNAEAFF.

Points on this clone: The same CDR3 arises from other DNA sequences in this sample as well. The V and J genes are TRBV7-2 and TRBJ1-5; 10 bases are shared with TRBD1. The CDR3 extends over 16 amino acids. Trimming took 1 base from V and 2 from J; bases not matched to a gene: 2. Per germline, CDR1 SGHTA and CDR2 FQGNSA. The CDR3 coding sequence is TGTGCCAGCAGCTTAGGACAGGGGGCGGGCAATCAGCCCCAGCATTTT. As protein: CASSLGQGAGNQPQHF.

The chain carries TRBV27 and TRBJ2-2, with TRBD2 as a possible D gene (6 bases). V was clipped by 6 bases and J by 0 bases, with 11 bases between them. Germline V gives CDR1 MNHEY, CDR2 SMNVEV (reference sequence). CDR3 length equals 15 residues. CDR3: CASRSGTANTGELFF. In DNA, the CDR3 is TGTGCCAGCAGATCCGGGACTGCGAACACCGGGGAGCTGTTTTTT.

This clone occurred once. The chain employs TRBV7-6 and TRBJ1-1; 7 nucleotides match TRBD1. The J segment lost 7 bases and the V segment lost 5 bases, leaving 13 bases of the junction unmatched. This CDR3 has 15 amino acids. Germline CDR1 is SGHVS and CDR2 is FNYEAQ. For the CDR3, the DNA is TGTGCCAGCAGCACCAGGCCGACAGGGCAGGGTGAAGCTTTCTTT. It is translated as CASSTRPTGQGEAFF.

V gene TRBV3-1 (or the pseudogene TRBV3-2) combines with J gene TRBJ2-1; 11 nucleotides line up with TRBD2. The ends lost 6 bases at V and 3 bases at J; junction bases unmatched: 10. The germline CDR1 and CDR2 sequences are LGHDT and YNNKEL (reference sequence). This CDR3 has 17 residues. Written as DNA, the CDR3 is TGTGCCAGCAGAGTCTCCTCCGGGACTAGCGGCTACAATGAGCAGTTCTTC. This sequence encodes CASRVSSGTSGYNEQFF.

V and J are TRBV6-5 and TRBJ2-5; D remains unclear. The CDR3 has 14 residues. The ends were cut back, 2 bases at V and 1 base at J, with 8 bases in the middle. The germline V gene encodes CDR1 MNHEY and CDR2 SVGAGI. The CDR3 region has the DNA TGTGCCAGCAGTTACCTCCAGGCCCAAGAGACCCAGTACTTC. Translation: CASSYLQAQETQYF.

V usage is TRBV5-1 and J usage is TRBJ2-7; possibly TRBD1 for D (5 bases). Germline V gene sequence: CDR1 SGHRS, CDR2 YFSETQ. The CDR3 has 12 residues. The V and J ends lost 0 bases and 6 bases respectively, with 7 bases between them. CDR3 nucleotide sequence: TGCGCCAGCAGCTTGGCAGGGCGCGAGCAGTACTTC. Protein sequence: CASSLAGREQYF.

The rearrangement joins TRBV4-1 to TRBJ2-3; D perhaps matches TRBD2 (5 bases). CDR3 length: 15 residues. Germline CDR1 reads MGHRA; CDR2 reads YSYEKL. With 2 bases removed from V and 1 base from J, the gap between germline ends came to 10 bases. CDR3 region: CASSQQERRTDTQYF. The CDR3 DNA reads as TGCGCCAGCAGCCAACAGGAGCGGCGCACAGATACGCAGTATTTT.

This sequence joins TRBV9 and TRBJ2-1, with TRBD2 matching over 9 bases. The CDR3 is 14 amino acids. The junction had 1 base not matched to a gene; V was cut back by 3 bases and J by 3 bases. Per germline, CDR1 SGDLS and CDR2 YYNGEE. As DNA, the CDR3 is TGTGCCAGCAGCGCAGCGGGAGGCTACAATGAGCAGTTCTTC. Translated, it gives CASSAAGGYNEQFF.